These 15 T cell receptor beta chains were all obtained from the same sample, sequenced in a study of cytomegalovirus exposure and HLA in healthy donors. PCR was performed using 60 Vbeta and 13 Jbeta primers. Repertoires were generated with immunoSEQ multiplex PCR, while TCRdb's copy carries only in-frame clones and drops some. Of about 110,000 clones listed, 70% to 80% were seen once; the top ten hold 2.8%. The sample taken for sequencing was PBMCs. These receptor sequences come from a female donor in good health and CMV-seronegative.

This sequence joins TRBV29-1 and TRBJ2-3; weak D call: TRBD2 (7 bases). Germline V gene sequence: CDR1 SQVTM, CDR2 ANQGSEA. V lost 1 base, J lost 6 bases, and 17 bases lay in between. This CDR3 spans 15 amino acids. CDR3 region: CSVEVGGRELDTQYF. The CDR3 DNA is TGCAGCGTTGAAGTGGGGGGGCGGGAGTTGGATACGCAGTATTTT.

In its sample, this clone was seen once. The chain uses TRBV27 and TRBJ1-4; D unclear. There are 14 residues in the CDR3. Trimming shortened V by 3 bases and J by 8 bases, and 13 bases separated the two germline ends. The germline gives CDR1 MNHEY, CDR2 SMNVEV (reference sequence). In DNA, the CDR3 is TGTGCCAGCAGTTTCGGATCAAGGGAGGAAAAACTGTTTTTT. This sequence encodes CASSFGSREEKLFF.

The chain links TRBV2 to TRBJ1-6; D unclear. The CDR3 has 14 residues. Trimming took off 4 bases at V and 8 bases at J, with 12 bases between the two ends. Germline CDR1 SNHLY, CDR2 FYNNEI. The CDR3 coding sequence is TGTGCCAGCAGTGCGGCGGAGGAATATTCACCCCTCCACTTT. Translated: CASSAAEEYSPLHF.

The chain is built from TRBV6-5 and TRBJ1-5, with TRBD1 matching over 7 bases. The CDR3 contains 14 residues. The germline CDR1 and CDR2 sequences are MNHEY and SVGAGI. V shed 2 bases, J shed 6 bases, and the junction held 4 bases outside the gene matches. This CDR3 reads CASSYRQGGQPQHF. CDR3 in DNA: TGTGCCAGCAGTTACCGACAGGGCGGTCAGCCCCAGCATTTT.

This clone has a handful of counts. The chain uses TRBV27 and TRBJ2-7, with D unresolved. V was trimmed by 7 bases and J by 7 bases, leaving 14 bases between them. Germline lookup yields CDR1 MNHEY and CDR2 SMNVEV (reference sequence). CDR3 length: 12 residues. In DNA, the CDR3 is TGTGCCAGCACCGCTCGGGTCGGGGAGCAGTACTTC. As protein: CASTARVGEQYF.

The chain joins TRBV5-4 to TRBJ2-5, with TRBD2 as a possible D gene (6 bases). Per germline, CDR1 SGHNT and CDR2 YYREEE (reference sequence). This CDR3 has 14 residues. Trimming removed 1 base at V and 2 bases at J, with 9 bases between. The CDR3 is CASSLSAGQETQYF. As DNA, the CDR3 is TGTGCCAGCAGCTTGTCTGCGGGACAAGAGACCCAGTACTTC.

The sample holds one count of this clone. The CDR3 region is CASSASGLYSNQPQHF. DNA for the CDR3: TGTGCCAGCAGCGCCTCGGGACTGTATAGCAATCAGCCCCAGCATTTT. This chain connects TRBV7-2 to TRBJ1-5; a weak D match, TRBD1 (5 bases). The V gene's germline CDR1 is SGHTA and CDR2 FQGNSA. The CDR3 runs to 16 residues. Trimming took off 5 bases at V and 0 bases at J, with 14 bases between the two ends.

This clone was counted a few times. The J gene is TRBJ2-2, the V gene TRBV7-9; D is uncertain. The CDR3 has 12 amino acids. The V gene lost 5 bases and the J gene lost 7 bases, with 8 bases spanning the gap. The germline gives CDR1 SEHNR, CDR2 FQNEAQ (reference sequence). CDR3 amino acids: CASSLPGGELFF. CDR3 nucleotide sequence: TGTGCCAGCAGCCTACCGGGCGGGGAGCTGTTTTTT.

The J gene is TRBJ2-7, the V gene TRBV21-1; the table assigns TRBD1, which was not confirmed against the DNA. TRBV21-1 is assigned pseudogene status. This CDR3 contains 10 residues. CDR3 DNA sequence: TGTGCCAGCAGCATGGGGCCCCAGTACTTC. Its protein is CASSMGPQYF.

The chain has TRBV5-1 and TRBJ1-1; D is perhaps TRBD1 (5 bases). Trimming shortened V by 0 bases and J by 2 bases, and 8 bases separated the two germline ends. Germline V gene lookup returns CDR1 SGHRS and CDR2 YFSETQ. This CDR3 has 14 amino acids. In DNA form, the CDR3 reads TGCGCCAGCAGCTTGGGACAGAGTAACACTGAAGCTTTCTTT. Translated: CASSLGQSNTEAFF.

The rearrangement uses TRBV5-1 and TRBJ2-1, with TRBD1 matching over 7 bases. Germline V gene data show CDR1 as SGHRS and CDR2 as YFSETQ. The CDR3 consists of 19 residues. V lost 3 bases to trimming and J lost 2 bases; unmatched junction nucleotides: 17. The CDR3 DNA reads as TGCGCCAGCAGCTCCTCAGGGGGATCGGCGTCAGTAACCTACAATGAGCAGTTCTTC. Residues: CASSSSGGSASVTYNEQFF.

The CDR3 spells CAWRRGDPTATDTQYF. For the CDR3, the DNA is TGTGCCTGGAGGAGAGGCGACCCAACGGCCACAGATACGCAGTATTTT. The rearrangement uses TRBV30 and TRBJ2-3; no firm D call. CDR1 GTSNPN and CDR2 SVGIG come from the germline V gene (reference sequence). The CDR3 contains 16 residues. V lost 3 bases to trimming and J lost 2 bases, with 18 bases between them.

The DNA of the CDR3 is TGTGCCAGCAGCTCCAGGGCGGGAGTGAACAATGAGCAGTTCTTC. Translating gives CASSSRAGVNNEQFF. The rearrangement links TRBV9 to TRBJ2-1; 7 nucleotides align to TRBD2. The CDR3 spans 15 residues. Germline trimming cut 4 bases from V and 5 bases from J; bases unmatched to any gene: 9. Germline CDR1 SGDLS, CDR2 YYNGEE.

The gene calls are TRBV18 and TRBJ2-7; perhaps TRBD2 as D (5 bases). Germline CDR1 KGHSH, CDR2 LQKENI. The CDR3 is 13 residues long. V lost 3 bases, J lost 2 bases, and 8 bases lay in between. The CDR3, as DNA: TGTGCCAGCTCACCTCTCGGGGCCTACGAGCAGTACTTC. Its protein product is CASSPLGAYEQYF.

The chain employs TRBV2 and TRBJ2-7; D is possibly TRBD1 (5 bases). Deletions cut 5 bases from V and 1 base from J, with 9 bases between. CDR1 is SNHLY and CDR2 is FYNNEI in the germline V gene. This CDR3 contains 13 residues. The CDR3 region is CASSQGESYEQYF. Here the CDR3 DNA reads TGTGCCAGCAGTCAGGGTGAGTCCTACGAGCAGTACTTC.